This T cell receptor (beta chain) was observed in a study of a mutant IDH1 vaccine in newly diagnosed glioma (dated by TCRdb to about 2021). In the study overall: Across visits V03 through V10, patients got a total of eight vaccinations, given in weeks 1, 3, 5, 7, 11, 15, 19 and 23. Vaccination started 4-6 weeks after radiotherapy alone, or was given together with temozolomide cycles in the groups whose treatment included chemotherapy. Of the 25 to 40 patients who were treated, around 62% were male and around 40% were female, and the mean age was about 40 years. Prior to enrollment, patients had been given standard therapy consisting of radiotherapy alone, temozolomide alone, or radiochemotherapy with temozolomide, with the combination given to most patients. Peripheral blood was drawn at six visits: V03 (baseline), V05, V07, V10, V12 and V13. For exploratory analyses, longitudinal TCRB deep sequencing was carried out in about 25 treated patients wherever samples were available.

As for this clone: What antigen it recognizes has not been identified. No qualities accompany the bases; no much larger clone lies one base away.

The time point label, as the study defines it: week 11, during vaccination. A 20-mer mutant IDH1 peptide at 300 micrograms in Montanide made up each vaccine dose, which was injected subcutaneously together with topical imiquimod. Donors had newly diagnosed WHO grade 3 or 4 IDH1-mutant astrocytomas with loss of nuclear ATRX. The samples were drawn from NOA16, a multicentre, single-arm, open-label phase I trial in Germany that tested a mutant IDH1 peptide vaccine in humans for the first time. Genomic DNA for TCRB sequencing was isolated from EDTA blood with the DNeasy Blood and Tissue Kit. The germline V gene (reference sequence) yields PRHDT for CDR1 and FYEKMQ for CDR2. The CDR3 runs 14 amino acids, cysteine and phenylalanine included. Only the CDR3 portion is preserved as DNA: 42 bases, with reading frame beginning at the first base. V loses 3 bases of germline sequence and J loses 1 base, and the interval between the two ends is 7 bases.

The study at large found these results: Vaccine-induced immune responses across multiple MHC alleles were detected in 80% to 95% of patients. Pseudoprogression appeared unrelated to alterations in the top peripheral T cell clonotypes detected by TCRB sequencing. PBMC samples for TCRB deep sequencing were selected based on availability. The authors stated that sample limitations prevented analyses of patient blood samples from being reproduced.

Receptor libraries were prepared by the immunoSEQ multiplex PCR assay. Rearranged TCR beta chain sequences were amplified using the hsTCRB Kit according to the manufacturer's protocol. An Illumina MiSeq was used to sequence the TCRB libraries. Processing in the source paper ran as follows. Demultiplexing, trimming and gene mapping were performed with the kit vendor's proprietary platform. TCRdb carries this immuneACCESS record with in-frame sequences only. Its versions omit some clonotypes, under half of them owing to an unresolved V gene in the studies checked, with the rest unexplained. That table furnishes V, J and clone size, whereas the DNA furnished D and trimming. Present in this sample are about 36,000 clones, 80% of which were seen just once. The biggest ten clones account for around 15% of the sample.

The sequence derives from a woman aged 30 to 39 with glioma. Some clones in this sample may be carry-over from other donors' samples. The chain employs TRBV13 and TRBJ2-1; the D region possibly corresponds to TRBD2 (5 bases align). The sample consisted of peripheral blood mononuclear cells (PBMCs), taken from a glioma patient whose treatment included an IDH1 peptide vaccine. Read as DNA, the sequence is TGTGCCAGCAGCTTTAGAGGGTCCTACAATGAGCAGTTCTTC. Its translation reads: CASSFRGSYNEQFF.